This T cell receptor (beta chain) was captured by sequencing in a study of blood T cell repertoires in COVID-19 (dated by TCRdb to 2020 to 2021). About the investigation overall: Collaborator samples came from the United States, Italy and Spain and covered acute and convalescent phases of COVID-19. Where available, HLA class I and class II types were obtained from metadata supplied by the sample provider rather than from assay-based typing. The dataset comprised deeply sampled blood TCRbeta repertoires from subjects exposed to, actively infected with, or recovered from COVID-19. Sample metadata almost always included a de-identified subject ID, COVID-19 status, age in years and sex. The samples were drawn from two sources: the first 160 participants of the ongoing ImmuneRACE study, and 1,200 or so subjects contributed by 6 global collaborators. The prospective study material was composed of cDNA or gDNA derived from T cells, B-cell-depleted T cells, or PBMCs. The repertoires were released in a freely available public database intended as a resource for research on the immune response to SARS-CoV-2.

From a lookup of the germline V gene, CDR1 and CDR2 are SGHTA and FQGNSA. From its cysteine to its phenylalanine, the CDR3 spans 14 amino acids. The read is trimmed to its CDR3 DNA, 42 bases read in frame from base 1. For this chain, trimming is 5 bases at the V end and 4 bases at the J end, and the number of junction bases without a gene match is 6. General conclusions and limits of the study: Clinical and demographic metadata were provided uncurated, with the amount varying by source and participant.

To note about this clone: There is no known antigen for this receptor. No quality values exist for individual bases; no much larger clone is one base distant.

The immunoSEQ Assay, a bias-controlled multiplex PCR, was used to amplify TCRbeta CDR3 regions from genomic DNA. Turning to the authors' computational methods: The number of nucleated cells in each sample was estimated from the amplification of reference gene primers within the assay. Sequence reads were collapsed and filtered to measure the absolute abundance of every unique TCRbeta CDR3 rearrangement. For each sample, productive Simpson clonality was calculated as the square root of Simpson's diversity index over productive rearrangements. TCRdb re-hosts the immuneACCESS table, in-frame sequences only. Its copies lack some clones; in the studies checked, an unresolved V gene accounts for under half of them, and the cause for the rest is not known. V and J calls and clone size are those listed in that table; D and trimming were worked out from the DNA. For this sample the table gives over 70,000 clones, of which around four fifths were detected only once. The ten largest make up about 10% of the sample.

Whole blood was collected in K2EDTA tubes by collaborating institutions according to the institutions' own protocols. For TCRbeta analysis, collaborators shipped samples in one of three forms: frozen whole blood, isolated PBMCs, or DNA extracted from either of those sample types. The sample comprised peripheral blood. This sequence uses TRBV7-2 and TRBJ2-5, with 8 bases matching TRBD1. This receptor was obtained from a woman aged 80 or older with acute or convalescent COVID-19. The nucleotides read TGTGCCAGCAGCCAGGGGGCTAGCCGAGAGACCCAGTACTTC. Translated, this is CASSQGASRETQYF.